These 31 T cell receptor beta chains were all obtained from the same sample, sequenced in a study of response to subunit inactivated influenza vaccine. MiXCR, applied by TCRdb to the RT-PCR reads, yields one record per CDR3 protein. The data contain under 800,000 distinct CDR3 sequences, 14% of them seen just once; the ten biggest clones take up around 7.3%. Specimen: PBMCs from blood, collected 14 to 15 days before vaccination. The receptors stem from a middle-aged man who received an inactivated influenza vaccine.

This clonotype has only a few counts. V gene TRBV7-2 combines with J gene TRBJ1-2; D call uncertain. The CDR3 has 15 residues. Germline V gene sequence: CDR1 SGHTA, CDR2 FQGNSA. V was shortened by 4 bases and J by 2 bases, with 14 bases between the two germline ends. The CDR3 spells CASSWGRQVNYGYTF. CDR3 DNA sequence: TGTGCCAGCAGCTGGGGTAGACAAGTAAACTATGGCTACACCTTC.

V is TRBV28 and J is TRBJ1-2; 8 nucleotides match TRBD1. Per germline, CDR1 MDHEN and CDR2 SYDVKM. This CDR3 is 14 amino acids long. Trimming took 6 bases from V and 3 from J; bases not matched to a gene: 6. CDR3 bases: TGTGCCAGCAGACATCAGGGGGCGGACTATGGCTACACCTTC. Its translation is CASRHQGADYGYTF.

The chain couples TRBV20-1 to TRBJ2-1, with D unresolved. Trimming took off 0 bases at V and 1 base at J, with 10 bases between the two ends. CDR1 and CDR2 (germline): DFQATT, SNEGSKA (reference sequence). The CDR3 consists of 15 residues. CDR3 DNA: TGCAGTGCTAGAGATAAGCCCACGTCCTACAATGAGCAGTTCTTC. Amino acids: CSARDKPTSYNEQFF.

Here the CDR3 DNA reads TGCGCCAGCAGCTTGGGACCATCCCGGGATACGCAGTATTTT. Translation gives CASSLGPSRDTQYF. The chain has TRBV5-1 and TRBJ2-3, with D hard to call. Per the germline V gene, CDR1 is SGHRS and CDR2 is YFSETQ. CDR3 length equals 14 residues. With 0 bases removed from V and 6 bases from J, the gap between germline ends came to 11 bases.

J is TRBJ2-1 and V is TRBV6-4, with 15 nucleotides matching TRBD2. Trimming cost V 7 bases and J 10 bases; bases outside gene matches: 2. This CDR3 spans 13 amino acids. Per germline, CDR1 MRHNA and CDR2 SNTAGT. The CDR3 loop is CASTGLAGGEQFF. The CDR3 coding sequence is TGTGCCAGCACCGGACTAGCGGGGGGGGAGCAGTTCTTC.

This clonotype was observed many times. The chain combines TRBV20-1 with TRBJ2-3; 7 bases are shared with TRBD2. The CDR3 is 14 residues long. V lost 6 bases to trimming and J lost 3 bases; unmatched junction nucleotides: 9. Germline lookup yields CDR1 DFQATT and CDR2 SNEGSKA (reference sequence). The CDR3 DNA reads TGCAGTGCCTTAAGGACTAGTAATACAGATACGCAGTATTTT. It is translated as CSALRTSNTDTQYF.

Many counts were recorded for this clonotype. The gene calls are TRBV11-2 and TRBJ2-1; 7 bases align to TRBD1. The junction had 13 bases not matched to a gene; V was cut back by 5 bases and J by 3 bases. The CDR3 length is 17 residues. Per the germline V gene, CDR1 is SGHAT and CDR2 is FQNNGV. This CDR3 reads CASSSFQDRRHYNEQFF. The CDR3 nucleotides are TGTGCCAGCAGCAGTTTTCAGGACAGGAGACACTACAATGAGCAGTTCTTC.

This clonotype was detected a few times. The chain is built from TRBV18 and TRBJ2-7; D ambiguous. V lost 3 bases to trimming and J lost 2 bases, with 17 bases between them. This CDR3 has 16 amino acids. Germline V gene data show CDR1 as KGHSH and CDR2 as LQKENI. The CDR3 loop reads CASSPKSTGLTYEQYF. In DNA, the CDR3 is TGTGCCAGCTCACCGAAATCCACGGGCTTAACCTACGAGCAGTACTTC.

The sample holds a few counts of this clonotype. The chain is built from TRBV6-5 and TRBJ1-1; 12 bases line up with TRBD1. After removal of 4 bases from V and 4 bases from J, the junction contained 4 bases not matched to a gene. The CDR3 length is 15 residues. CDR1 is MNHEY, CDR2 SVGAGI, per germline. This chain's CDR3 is CASSSPGQGATEAFF. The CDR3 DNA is TGTGCCAGCAGTTCTCCGGGACAGGGGGCCACTGAAGCTTTCTTT.

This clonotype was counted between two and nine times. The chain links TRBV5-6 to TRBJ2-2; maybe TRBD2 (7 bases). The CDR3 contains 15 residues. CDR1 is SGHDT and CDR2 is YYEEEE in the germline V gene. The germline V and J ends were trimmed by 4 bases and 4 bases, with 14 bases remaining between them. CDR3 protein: CASSTTGRGTGELFF. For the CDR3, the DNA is TGTGCCAGCAGCACTACAGGGAGGGGCACCGGGGAGCTGTTTTTT.

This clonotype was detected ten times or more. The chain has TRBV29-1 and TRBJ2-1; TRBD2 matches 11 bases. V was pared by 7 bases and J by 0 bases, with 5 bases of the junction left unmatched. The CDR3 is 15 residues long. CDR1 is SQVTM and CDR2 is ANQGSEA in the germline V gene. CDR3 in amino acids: CSATSGTSSYNEQFF. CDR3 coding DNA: TGCAGCGCGACTAGCGGGACTAGCTCCTACAATGAGCAGTTCTTC.

The CDR3 DNA reads as TGTGCCAGCAGCTTTGCTTCGGGCACCGGGGAGCTGTTTTTT. Its translation is CASSFASGTGELFF. The chain uses TRBV7-2 and TRBJ2-2, with unresolved D. Per germline, CDR1 SGHTA and CDR2 FQGNSA. V lost 3 bases to trimming and J lost 4 bases, with 9 bases between them. The CDR3 is made up of 14 amino acids.

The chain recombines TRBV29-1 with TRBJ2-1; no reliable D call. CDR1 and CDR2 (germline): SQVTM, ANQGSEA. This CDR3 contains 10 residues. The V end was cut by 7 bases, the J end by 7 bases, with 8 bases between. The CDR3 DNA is TGCAGCGGGAGACTGAATGAGCAGTTCTTC. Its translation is CSGRLNEQFF.

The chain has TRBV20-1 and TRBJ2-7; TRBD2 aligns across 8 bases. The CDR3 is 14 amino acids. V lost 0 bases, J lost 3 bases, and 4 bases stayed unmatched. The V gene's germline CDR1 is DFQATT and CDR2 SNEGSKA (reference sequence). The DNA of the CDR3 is TGCAGTGCTAGAGATTTCCGGGAGGGCTACGAGCAGTACTTC. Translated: CSARDFREGYEQYF.

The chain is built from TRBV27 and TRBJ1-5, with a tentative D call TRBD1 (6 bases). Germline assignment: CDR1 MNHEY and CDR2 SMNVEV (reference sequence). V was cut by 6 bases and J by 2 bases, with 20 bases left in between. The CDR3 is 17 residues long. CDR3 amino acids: CASRGVGGRVGNQPQHF. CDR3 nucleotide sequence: TGTGCCAGCAGGGGGGTCGGGGGCAGGGTGGGCAATCAGCCCCAGCATTTT.

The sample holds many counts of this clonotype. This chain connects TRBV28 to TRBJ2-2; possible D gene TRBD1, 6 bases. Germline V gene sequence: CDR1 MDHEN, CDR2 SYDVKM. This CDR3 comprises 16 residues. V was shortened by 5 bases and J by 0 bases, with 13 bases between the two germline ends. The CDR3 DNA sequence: TGTGCCAGCAGTCCAGGGACACCCTCGAACACCGGGGAGCTGTTTTTT. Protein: CASSPGTPSNTGELFF.

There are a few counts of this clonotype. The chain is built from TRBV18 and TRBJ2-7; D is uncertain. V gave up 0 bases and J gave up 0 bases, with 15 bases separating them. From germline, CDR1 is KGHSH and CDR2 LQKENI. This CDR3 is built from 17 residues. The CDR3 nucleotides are TGTGCCAGCTCACCACCGGTGGGTACAGATAGCTCCTACGAGCAGTACTTC. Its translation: CASSPPVGTDSSYEQYF. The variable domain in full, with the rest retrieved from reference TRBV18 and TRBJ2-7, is NAGVMQNPRHLVRRRGQEARLRCSPMKGHSHVYWYRQLPEEGLKFMVYLQKENIIDESGMPKERFSAEFPKEGPSILRIQQVVRGDSAAYFCASSPPVGTDSSYEQYFGPGTRLTVT.

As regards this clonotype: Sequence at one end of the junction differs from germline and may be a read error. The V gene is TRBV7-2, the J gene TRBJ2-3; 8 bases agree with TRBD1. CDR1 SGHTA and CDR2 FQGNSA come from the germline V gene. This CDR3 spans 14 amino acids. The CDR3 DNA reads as TGTGCCAGCAAATTAGACAGGGGTACAGATAAGCAGTATTTT. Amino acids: CASKLDRGTDKQYF.

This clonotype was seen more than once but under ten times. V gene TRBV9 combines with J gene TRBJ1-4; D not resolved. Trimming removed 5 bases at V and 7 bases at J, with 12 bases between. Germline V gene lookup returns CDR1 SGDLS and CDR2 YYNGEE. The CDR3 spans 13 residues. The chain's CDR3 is CASSAGKSEKLFF. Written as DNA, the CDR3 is TGTGCCAGCAGTGCCGGGAAAAGTGAAAAACTGTTTTTT.

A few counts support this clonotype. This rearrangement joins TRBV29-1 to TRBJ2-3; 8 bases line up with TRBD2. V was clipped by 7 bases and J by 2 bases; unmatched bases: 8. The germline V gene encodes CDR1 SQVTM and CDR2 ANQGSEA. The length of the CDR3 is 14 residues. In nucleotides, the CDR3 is TGCAGCGGGAGAGCGGGAGCCCACACAGATACGCAGTATTTT. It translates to CSGRAGAHTDTQYF.

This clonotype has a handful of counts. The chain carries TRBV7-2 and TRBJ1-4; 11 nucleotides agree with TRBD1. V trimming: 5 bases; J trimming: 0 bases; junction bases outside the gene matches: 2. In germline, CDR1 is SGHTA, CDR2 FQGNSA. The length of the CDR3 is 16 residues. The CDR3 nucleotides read TGTGCCAGCAGCGCGGGACAGGGGGCAACTAATGAAAAACTGTTTTTT. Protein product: CASSAGQGATNEKLFF.

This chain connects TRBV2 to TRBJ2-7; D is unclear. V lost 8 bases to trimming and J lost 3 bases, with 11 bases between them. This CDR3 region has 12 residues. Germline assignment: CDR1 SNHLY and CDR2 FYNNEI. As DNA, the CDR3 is TGTGCCAGCTTAAAACTTCACTACGAGCAGTACTTC. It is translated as CASLKLHYEQYF.

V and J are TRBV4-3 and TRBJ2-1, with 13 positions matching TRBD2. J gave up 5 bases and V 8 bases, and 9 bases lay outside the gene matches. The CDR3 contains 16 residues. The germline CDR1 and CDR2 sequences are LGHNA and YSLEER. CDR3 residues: CASQSELAGGNNEQFF. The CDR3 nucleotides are TGCGCCAGCCAGTCGGAACTAGCGGGAGGGAACAATGAGCAGTTCTTC.

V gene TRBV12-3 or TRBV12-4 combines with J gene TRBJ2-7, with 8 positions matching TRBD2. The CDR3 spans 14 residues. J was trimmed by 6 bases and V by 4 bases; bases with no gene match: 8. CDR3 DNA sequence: TGTGCCAGCAGTTCTCCCAGCGGGAGTTCCGAGCAGTACTTC. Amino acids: CASSSPSGSSEQYF.

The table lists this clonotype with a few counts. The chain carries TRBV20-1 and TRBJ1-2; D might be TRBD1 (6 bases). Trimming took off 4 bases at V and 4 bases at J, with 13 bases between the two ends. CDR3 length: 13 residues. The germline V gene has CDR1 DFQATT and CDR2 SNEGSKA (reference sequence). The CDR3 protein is CSATADRSYGYTF. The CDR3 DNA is TGCAGTGCTACCGCGGACAGAAGCTATGGCTACACCTTC.

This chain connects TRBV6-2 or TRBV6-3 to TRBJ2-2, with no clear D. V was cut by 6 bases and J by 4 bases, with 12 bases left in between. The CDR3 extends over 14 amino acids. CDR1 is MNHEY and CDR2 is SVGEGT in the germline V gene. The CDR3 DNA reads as TGTGCCAGCAGCTGGGCGCGTACCACCGGGGAGCTGTTTTTT. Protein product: CASSWARTTGELFF.

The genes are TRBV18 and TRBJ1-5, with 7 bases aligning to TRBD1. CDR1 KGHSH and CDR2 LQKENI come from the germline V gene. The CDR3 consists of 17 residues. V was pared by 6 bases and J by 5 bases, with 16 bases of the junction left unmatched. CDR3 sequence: CASSKTGTVLRHQPQHF. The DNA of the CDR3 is TGTGCCAGCTCGAAAACCGGGACAGTCTTACGACATCAGCCCCAGCATTTT.

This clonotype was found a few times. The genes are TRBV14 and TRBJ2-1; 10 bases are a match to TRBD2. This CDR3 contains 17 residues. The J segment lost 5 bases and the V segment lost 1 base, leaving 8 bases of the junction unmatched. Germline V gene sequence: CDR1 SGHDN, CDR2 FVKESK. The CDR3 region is CASSQASGGPRDNEQFF. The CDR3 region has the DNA TGTGCCAGCAGCCAAGCTAGCGGGGGTCCTCGGGACAATGAGCAGTTCTTC.

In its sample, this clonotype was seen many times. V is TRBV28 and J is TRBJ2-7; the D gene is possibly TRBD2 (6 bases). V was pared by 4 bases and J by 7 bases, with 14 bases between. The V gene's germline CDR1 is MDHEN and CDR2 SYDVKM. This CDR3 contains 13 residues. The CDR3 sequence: CASSWSALAEQYF. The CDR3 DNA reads TGTGCCAGCAGTTGGTCAGCCCTAGCGGAGCAGTACTTC.

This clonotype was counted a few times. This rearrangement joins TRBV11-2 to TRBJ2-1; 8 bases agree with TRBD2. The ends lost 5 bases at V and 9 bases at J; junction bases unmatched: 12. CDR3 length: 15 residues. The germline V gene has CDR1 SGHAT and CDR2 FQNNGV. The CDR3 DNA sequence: TGTGCCAGCAGCCCGGGGGGGACCCAACATGCTGAGCAGTTCTTC. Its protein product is CASSPGGTQHAEQFF. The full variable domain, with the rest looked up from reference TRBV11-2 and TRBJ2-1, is EAGVAQSPRYKIIEKRQSVAFWCNPISGHATLYWYQQILGQGPKLLIQFQNNGVVDDSQLPKDRFSAERLKGVDSTLKIQPAKLEDSAVYLCASSPGGTQHAEQFFGPGTRLTVL.

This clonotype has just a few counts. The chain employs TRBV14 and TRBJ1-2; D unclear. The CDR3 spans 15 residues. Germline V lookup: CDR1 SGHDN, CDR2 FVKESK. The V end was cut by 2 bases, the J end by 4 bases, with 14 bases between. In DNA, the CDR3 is TGTGCCAGCAGCCAATCGGGAGGGAGTGGCTATGGCTACACCTTC. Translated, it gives CASSQSGGSGYGYTF.